The 6 T cell receptor beta chains listed next were all sequenced from one sample in a study of T cells in women clearing cervical HPV infection. TCRdb's copy holds only in-frame clones and misses some; the assay was immunoSEQ multiplex PCR. The sample has roughly 14,000 clones, and its top ten clones hold 6.5% to 8%. Sequenced: blood buffy coat. These receptors were obtained from a woman between 18 and 75 years old with a cervical HPV16 infection that either progressed to CIN3+ or cleared (not recorded which).

As to this clone: The DNA ends 3 residues before the CDR3 does, and the rest of the CDR3 is filled in from the germline J gene. V and J are TRBV18 and TRBJ1-2; 7 bases match TRBD1. The CDR3 consists of 15 residues. Per the germline V gene, CDR1 is KGHSH and CDR2 is LQKENI. Trimming took 2 bases from V and 7 from J; bases not matched to a gene: 10. The CDR3 DNA, read in part, is TGTGCCAGCTCACCATGTCATCCAGGGGGAGGTGGC. The encoded protein is CASSPCHPGGGG. The CDR3, in full, reads CASSPCHPGGGGYTF. The variable domain in full, completed from reference TRBV18 and TRBJ1-2, reads NAGVMQNPRHLVRRRGQEARLRCSPMKGHSHVYWYRQLPEEGLKFMVYLQKENIIDESGMPKERFSAEFPKEGPSILRIQQVVRGDSAAYFCASSPCHPGGGGYTFGSGTRLTVV.

On this clone: The read terminates 3 residues before the CDR3 end, so the remaining end is supplied by the germline J gene. The genes are TRBV4-1 and TRBJ2-6, with D possibly being TRBD1 (5 bases). Per the germline V gene, CDR1 is MGHRA and CDR2 is YSYEKL. V lost 2 bases and J 0 bases, leaving 8 bases between the germline ends. The CDR3 is 16 amino acids. The CDR3 bases that were read are TGCGCCAGCAGCCAACGTAGGGGCTCTGGGGCCAACGTC. The encoded protein is CASSQRRGSGANV. Given in full, the CDR3 is CASSQRRGSGANVLTF.

In the case of this clone: The read ends 3 residues shy of where the CDR3 ends; the end is completed using the germline J gene. The chain employs TRBV7-3 and TRBJ2-2; 7 nucleotides align to TRBD2. V trimming: 5 bases; J trimming: 6 bases; junction bases outside the gene matches: 9. The CDR3 sequence is 15 residues long. CDR1 and CDR2 (germline): SGHTA, FQGTGA. The CDR3 DNA, read in part, is TGTGCCAGCAGCCCCGTGAGGGGAGGGGCCGGGGAG. Translating gives CASSPVRGGAGE. The whole CDR3 protein reads CASSPVRGGAGELFF.

Concerning this clone: From the germline J gene comes the end of the CDR3, since the read stops 3 residues before it. The rearrangement joins TRBV19 to TRBJ2-5; the D gene is possibly TRBD1 (5 bases). CDR1 and CDR2 from the germline V gene are LNHDA and SQIVND (reference sequence). The CDR3 consists of 13 residues. Trimming shortened V by 7 bases and J by 2 bases, and 11 bases separated the two germline ends. The CDR3 sequence is CASNRQGQETQYF. CDR3 DNA, as far as it was read: TGTGCCAGTAACCGGCAGGGTCAAGAGACC.

This CDR3 is CSAWEMGQGYNEQFF. Partial CDR3 DNA: TGCAGTGCTTGGGAAATGGGACAGGGATACAATGAG. The gene calls are TRBV20-1 and TRBJ2-1; TRBD1 agrees at 9 bases. The read terminates 3 residues ahead of where the CDR3 ends, so the germline J gene completes it. CDR1 DFQATT and CDR2 SNEGSKA come from the germline V gene (reference sequence). Germline trimming cut 5 bases from V and 4 bases from J; bases unmatched to any gene: 9. The CDR3 contains 15 residues.

Regarding this clone: The read terminates 3 residues ahead of where the CDR3 ends, so the germline J gene completes it. The chain combines TRBV29-1 with TRBJ2-2, with D tentatively TRBD1 (5 bases). From germline, CDR1 is SQVTM and CDR2 ANQGSEA. This CDR3 region has 14 residues. CDR3 bases read: TGCAGCGTCCTTGGGATCTCTGGGGCCAACGTG. Protein product: CSVLGISGANV. The whole CDR3 region reads CSVLGISGANVLFF.